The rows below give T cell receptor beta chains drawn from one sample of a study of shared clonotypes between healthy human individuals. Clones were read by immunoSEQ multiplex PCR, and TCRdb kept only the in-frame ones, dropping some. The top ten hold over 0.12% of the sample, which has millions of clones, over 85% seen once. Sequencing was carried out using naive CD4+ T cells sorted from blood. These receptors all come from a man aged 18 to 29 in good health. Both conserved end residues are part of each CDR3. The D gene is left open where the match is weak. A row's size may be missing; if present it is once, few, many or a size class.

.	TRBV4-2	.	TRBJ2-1	TGTGCCAGCAGCCAAGAGGGGGGTAGGGACAATGAGCAGTTCTTC	CASSQEGGRDNEQFF
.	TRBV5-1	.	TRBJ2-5	TGCGCCAGCAGCTTGAGGGGCGACCAAGAGACCCAGTACTTC	CASSLRGDQETQYF
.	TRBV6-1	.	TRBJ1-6	TGTGCCAGCAGTGAAGCTCCTGAGGGGACACCCCTCCACTTT	CASSEAPEGTPLHF
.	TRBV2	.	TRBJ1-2	TGTGCCAGCAGTGTCTTAAGGGAGACTAACTATGGCTACACCTTC	CASSVLRETNYGYTF
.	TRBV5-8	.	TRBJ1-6	TGTGCCAGCAGCTTGGTTGGCCCAGGGTCGGGGAATTCACCCCTCCACTTT	CASSLVGPGSGNSPLHF
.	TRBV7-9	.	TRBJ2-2	TGTGCCTATGGAACCGGGGAGCTGTTTTTT	CAYGTGELFF
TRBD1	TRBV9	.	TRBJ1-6	TGTGCCAGCAGCGCTGGGACAGGGAAGACCTATAATTCACCCCTCCACTTT	CASSAGTGKTYNSPLHF
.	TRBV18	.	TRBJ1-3	TGTGCCAGCTCACCACCGGGGGTCTCTGGAAACACCATATATTTT	CASSPPGVSGNTIYF
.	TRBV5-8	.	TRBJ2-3	TGTGCCAGCAGCCTGCTGGGCGGGGCCACAGATACGCAGTATTTT	CASSLLGGATDTQYF
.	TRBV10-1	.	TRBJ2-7	TGCGCCAGCAGTGAGTCAAGGGAGCAGTACTTC	CASSESREQYF
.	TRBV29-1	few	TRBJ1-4	TGCAGCGCCCTTGAAAGGGTATCTAATGAAAAACTGTTTTTT	CSALERVSNEKLFF
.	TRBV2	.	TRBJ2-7	TGTGCCAGCTGCATCTACGAGCAGTACTTC	CASCIYEQYF
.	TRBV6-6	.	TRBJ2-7	TGTGCCAGCAGTTACTCCGACAGATACGAGCAGTACTTC	CASSYSDRYEQYF
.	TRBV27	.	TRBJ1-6	TGTGCCAGCAGTTTATCAGAGGGCTCCTATAATTCACCCCTCCACTTT	CASSLSEGSYNSPLHF
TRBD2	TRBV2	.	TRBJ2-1	TGTGCCAGCAGTGAAGAAGCGGGAGAGTACAATGAGCAGTTCTTC	CASSEEAGEYNEQFF
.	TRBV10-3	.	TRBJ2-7	TGTGCCATCAGAACGGGACGCAGCTCCTACGAGCAGTACTTC	CAIRTGRSSYEQYF
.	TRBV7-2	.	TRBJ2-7	TGTGCCAGCAGCTTAGTAGGGCAGTCCTCCTACGAGCAGTACTTC	CASSLVGQSSYEQYF
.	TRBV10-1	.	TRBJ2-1	TGCGCCAGCAGTGGCGAGGGGGGCTACAATGAGCAGTTCTTC	CASSGEGGYNEQFF
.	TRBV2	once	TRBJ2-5	TGTGCCAGCAGTGACATACAGGGATCTCAAGAGACCCAGTACTTC	CASSDIQGSQETQYF
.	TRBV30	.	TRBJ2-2	TGTGCCTGGAGTGCCTCCCTTACTAGTACGAACACCGGGGAGCTGTTTTTT	CAWSASLTSTNTGELFF
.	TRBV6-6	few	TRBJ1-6	TGTGCCAGCAGTTACTCGAGTTCGGCGAATTCACCCCTCCACTTT	CASSYSSSANSPLHF
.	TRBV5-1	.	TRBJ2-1	TGCGCCAGCAGCTTGGCCGAGGGACCCTACAATGAGCAGTTCTTC	CASSLAEGPYNEQFF
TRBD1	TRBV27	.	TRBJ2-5	TGTGCCAGCAGTTCGGGACAGAAAGAGACCCAGTACTTC	CASSSGQKETQYF
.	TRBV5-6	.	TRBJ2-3	TGTGCCAGCAGAGCTCCCTCGAGAAGCACAGATACGCAGTATTTT	CASRAPSRSTDTQYF
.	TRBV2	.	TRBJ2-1	TGTGCCAGCAGTGAAATGGTCTCCTCCTACAATGAGCAGTTCTTC	CASSEMVSSYNEQFF
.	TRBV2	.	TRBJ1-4	TGTGCCAGCAGGGGGGACGGAGCAACTAATGAAAAACTGTTTTTT	CASRGDGATNEKLFF
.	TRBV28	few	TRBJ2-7	TGTGCCAGCAGTTTCCTCTACGAGCAGTACTTC	CASSFLYEQYF
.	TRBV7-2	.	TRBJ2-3	TGTGCCAGCAGCCCACTCGTCGGGGAGTTCGGAAATACGCAGTATTTT	CASSPLVGEFGNTQYF
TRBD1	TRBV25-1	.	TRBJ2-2	TGTGCCAGCAGTGAACACCTAGGGGGACAGCATAACACCGGGGAGCTGTTTTTT	CASSEHLGGQHNTGELFF
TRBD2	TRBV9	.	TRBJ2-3	TGTGCCAGCAGCGTAGGAGGACTAGCGGGGACCACAGATACGCAGTATTTT	CASSVGGLAGTTDTQYF
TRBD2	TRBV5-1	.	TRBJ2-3	TGCGCCAGCAGCTTGGGGGGAGCAGCGGGAACAGATACGCAGTATTTT	CASSLGGAAGTDTQYF
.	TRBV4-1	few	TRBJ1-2	TGCGCCAGCAGCTACGGGGGCAACTATGGCTACACCTTC	CASSYGGNYGYTF
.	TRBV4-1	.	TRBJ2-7	TGCGCCAGCAGCCAAGGAGAACAGGCCTCCTACGAGCAGTACTTC	CASSQGEQASYEQYF
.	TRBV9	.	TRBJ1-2	TGTGCCAGCAGCGTAGGGCAGGGGCCCCTCTATGGCTACACCTTC	CASSVGQGPLYGYTF
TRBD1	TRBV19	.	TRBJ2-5	TGTGCCAGTAGAGGGGGACAGACCTTCGGGGAGACCCAGTACTTC	CASRGGQTFGETQYF
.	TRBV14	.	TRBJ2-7	TGTGCCAGCAGCCAAGGCTCCTACGAGCAGTACTTC	CASSQGSYEQYF
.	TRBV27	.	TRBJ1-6	TGTGCCAGCAGTCGTGTGACAGCCCTTTCCAATTCACCCCTCCACTTT	CASSRVTALSNSPLHF
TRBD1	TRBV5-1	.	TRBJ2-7	TGCGCCAGCAGCTTGGGTGACAGGGGGGACGAGCAGTACTTC	CASSLGDRGDEQYF
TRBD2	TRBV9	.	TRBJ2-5	TGTGCCAGCAGCACCAGACTAGCGGGGGAGGAGACCCAGTACTTC	CASSTRLAGEETQYF
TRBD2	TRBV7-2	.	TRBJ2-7	TGTGCCAGCAGCCTGAGACTAGCGGGGGGCCTTGCCTACGAGCAGTACTTC	CASSLRLAGGLAYEQYF
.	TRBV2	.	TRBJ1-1	TGTGCCAGCAGTGAAAGGAAGAGGACGGACACTGAAGCTTTCTTT	CASSERKRTDTEAFF
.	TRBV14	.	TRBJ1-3	TGTGCCAGCAGCCAAAACTCACCGGGACACCGACTCTCTGGAAACACCATATATTTT	CASSQNSPGHRLSGNTIYF
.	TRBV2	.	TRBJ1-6	TGTGCCAGCAGCGTAACCATTAGGGATTCACCCCTCCACTTT	CASSVTIRDSPLHF
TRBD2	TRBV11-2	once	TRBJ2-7	TGTGCCAGCAGCGCACTAGCGGGAGAGTTCTCCTACGAGCAGTACTTC	CASSALAGEFSYEQYF
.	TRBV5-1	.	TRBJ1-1	TGCGCCAGCAGCTTGGTACCGGGGGGAACTGAAGCTTTCTTT	CASSLVPGGTEAFF
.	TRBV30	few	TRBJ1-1	TGTGCCTGGAACAGGGTAGTGAACACTGAAGCTTTCTTT	CAWNRVVNTEAFF
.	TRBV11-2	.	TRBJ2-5	TGTGCCAGCAGCTTAGATCCAGCGCCCCAGTACTTC	CASSLDPAPQYF
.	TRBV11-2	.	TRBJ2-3	TGTGCCAGCAGCTACGGGCCGTATCGGCGGGGCTACACAGATACGCAGTATTTT	CASSYGPYRRGYTDTQYF